A single sample gave rise to the 29 T cell receptor beta chains below, sequenced in a study of blood T cell repertoires in COVID-19. Measured with immunoSEQ multiplex PCR; TCRdb has only the in-frame clones, and not every one. Of hundreds of thousands of clones in the sample, roughly nine tenths were seen once. Source material: PBMCs or T cells enriched from blood (not recorded which). These receptors were obtained from a woman aged 25 to 45 with acute COVID-19.

This chain uses TRBV28 with TRBJ1-1; D not certain. V was cut by 0 bases and J by 0 bases, with 14 bases left in between. Germline V gives CDR1 MDHEN, CDR2 SYDVKM. The CDR3 extends over 17 amino acids. CDR3 sequence reads: CASSLWGSEGLNTEAFF. For the CDR3, the DNA is TGTGCCAGCAGTTTATGGGGATCGGAGGGTCTGAACACTGAAGCTTTCTTT.

The table lists this clone with a few counts. CDR3 in amino acids: CASSPSTGASTEAFF. The CDR3 coding sequence is TGCGCCAGCAGCCCGTCGACAGGGGCGAGTACTGAAGCTTTCTTT. This chain links TRBV5-1 with TRBJ1-1; 8 nucleotides match TRBD1. Looked up from germline, CDR1 is SGHRS and CDR2 is YFSETQ. V shed 4 bases, J shed 5 bases, and the junction held 10 bases outside the gene matches. The CDR3 runs 15 residues.

The chain has TRBV12-3 or TRBV12-4 and TRBJ2-1; possibly TRBD2 for D (5 bases). CDR3 size: 12 residues. V was shortened by 7 bases and J by 5 bases, with 9 bases between the two germline ends. As DNA, the CDR3 is TGTGCCAGCAATCGGGGAAACAATGAGCAGTTCTTC. Translated: CASNRGNNEQFF.

V usage is TRBV6-5 and J usage is TRBJ2-3; TRBD2 matches at 10 bases. The CDR3 runs 15 residues. With V trimmed by 3 bases and J by 5 bases, 5 bases remained unmatched. Germline V gene lookup returns CDR1 MNHEY and CDR2 SVGAGI. DNA of the CDR3: TGTGCCAGCAGTTATAGCGGGGGGCACCGAGATACGCAGTATTTT. The encoded protein is CASSYSGGHRDTQYF.

The V and J genes are TRBV19 and TRBJ1-1; maybe TRBD1 (5 bases). The CDR3 contains 13 residues. Germline V gives CDR1 LNHDA, CDR2 SQIVND (reference sequence). The ends were cut back, 6 bases at V and 4 bases at J, with 12 bases in the middle. This CDR3 reads CASRQGIRTEAFF. For the CDR3, the DNA is TGTGCCAGTAGGCAGGGAATTCGCACTGAAGCTTTCTTT.

The chain carries TRBV19 and TRBJ2-7, with D possibly being TRBD1 (6 bases). The CDR3 extends over 14 amino acids. CDR1 is LNHDA, CDR2 SQIVND, per germline (reference sequence). Trimming stripped 6 bases from V and 2 bases from J, with 14 bases between. The CDR3 reads CASRPVDSPYEQYF. CDR3 sequence (DNA): TGTGCCAGTAGACCCGTGGACAGTCCCTACGAGCAGTACTTC.

The chain links TRBV28 to TRBJ2-1, with D tentatively TRBD2 (6 bases). Trimming shortened V by 5 bases and J by 0 bases, and 14 bases separated the two germline ends. CDR3 size: 16 residues. Looked up from germline, CDR1 is MDHEN and CDR2 is SYDVKM. CDR3 sequence reads: CASSPTGTSSYNEQFF. CDR3 nucleotide sequence: TGTGCCAGCAGTCCTACCGGGACTTCCTCCTACAATGAGCAGTTCTTC.

This chain joins TRBV12-5 and TRBJ1-1; 7 nucleotides agree with TRBD1. This CDR3 is built from 14 residues. The J segment lost 3 bases and the V segment lost 6 bases, leaving 7 bases of the junction unmatched. Germline CDR1 LGHNT, CDR2 FRNRAP. CDR3 sequence: CASGRGGADTEAFF. The CDR3 DNA reads TGTGCTAGTGGACGAGGGGGCGCCGACACTGAAGCTTTCTTT.

The chain has TRBV4-3 and TRBJ2-3, with a tentative D call TRBD2 (6 bases). V dropped 1 base and J dropped 8 bases, with 13 bases sitting between them. The germline V gene has CDR1 LGHNA and CDR2 YSLEER. The CDR3 extends over 14 amino acids. As DNA, the CDR3 is TGCGCCAGCAGCCAAGGGCTAGCGATGGGTACGCAGTATTTT. It codes for CASSQGLAMGTQYF.

This chain uses TRBV19 with TRBJ1-1, with TRBD1 identical over 8 bases. The germline CDR1 and CDR2 sequences are LNHDA and SQIVND (reference sequence). This CDR3 region has 13 residues. The junction had 1 base not matched to a gene; V was cut back by 6 bases and J by 1 base. For the CDR3, the DNA is TGTGCCAGTAGGACAGGGGAGAACACTGAAGCTTTCTTT. Protein: CASRTGENTEAFF. The complete variable domain, with remaining parts taken from reference TRBV19 and TRBJ1-1, reads DGGITQSPKYLFRKEGQNVTLSCEQNLNHDAMYWYRQDPGQGLRLIYYSQIVNDFQKGDIAEGYSVSREKKESFPLTVTSAQKNPTAFYLCASRTGENTEAFFGQGTRLTVV.

V and J are TRBV6-2 or TRBV6-3 and TRBJ1-2, with TRBD1 matching over 8 bases. Germline V lookup: CDR1 MNHEY, CDR2 SVGEGT. V shed 2 bases and J 8 bases; nucleotides not matched to a gene: 7. The CDR3 runs to 14 residues. DNA for the CDR3: TGTGCCAGCAGTTACCTACCGACAGGGGAAGGCTACACCTTC. This sequence encodes CASSYLPTGEGYTF.

The genes are TRBV7-2 and TRBJ1-1; D ambiguous. The germline V gene encodes CDR1 SGHTA and CDR2 FQGNSA. The CDR3 spans 12 residues. V was cut by 5 bases and J by 6 bases, with 10 bases left in between. For the CDR3, the DNA is TGTGCCAGCAGCCATATGAGGGCTGAAGCTTTCTTT. Its translation: CASSHMRAEAFF.

The J gene is TRBJ1-2, the V gene TRBV9; 7 bases fit TRBD1. Germline-derived CDR1 and CDR2 are SGDLS and YYNGEE. V dropped 3 bases and J dropped 3; count of bases not matched to a gene: 5. This CDR3 comprises 14 residues. This chain's CDR3 is CASSEIQGHYGYTF. The CDR3 DNA reads TGTGCCAGCAGCGAAATACAGGGGCACTATGGCTACACCTTC.

The rearrangement joins TRBV2 to TRBJ1-2; TRBD1 agrees at 7 bases. Germline V gene lookup returns CDR1 SNHLY and CDR2 FYNNEI. The CDR3 is 14 amino acids. V was pared by 4 bases and J by 1 base, with 3 bases of the junction left unmatched. The DNA of the CDR3 is TGTGCCAGCAGTGTGGACAGGCTTAACTATGGCTACACCTTC. It translates to CASSVDRLNYGYTF.

V and J are TRBV3-1 (or the pseudogene TRBV3-2) and TRBJ2-3; D uncertain. Looked up from germline, CDR1 is LGHDT and CDR2 is YNNKEL (reference sequence). This CDR3 is built from 13 residues. Trimming took 0 bases from V and 6 from J, leaving 7 bases between them. CDR3 sequence reads: CASSQDFMDTQYF. The CDR3 DNA reads TGTGCCAGCAGCCAAGACTTTATGGATACGCAGTATTTT.

V and J are TRBV2 and TRBJ2-7, with TRBD1 as a possible D gene (6 bases). Germline lookup yields CDR1 SNHLY and CDR2 FYNNEI. V shed 7 bases and J shed 3 bases, with 13 bases lying between them. The CDR3 contains 13 residues. In nucleotides, the CDR3 is TGTGCCAGCAAAGGGGACACCGTCTACGAGCAGTACTTC. As protein: CASKGDTVYEQYF.

V gene TRBV19 combines with J gene TRBJ1-5; D call uncertain. This CDR3 is built from 15 residues. The germline V gene has CDR1 LNHDA and CDR2 SQIVND (reference sequence). Trimming pared 5 bases from V and 0 bases from J, leaving 11 bases between. CDR3 nucleotides: TGTGCCAGTAGTCACAATGGTTATAGCAATCAGCCCCAGCATTTT. It is translated as CASSHNGYSNQPQHF. Drawing the rest from reference TRBV19 and TRBJ1-5, the complete variable domain is DGGITQSPKYLFRKEGQNVTLSCEQNLNHDAMYWYRQDPGQGLRLIYYSQIVNDFQKGDIAEGYSVSREKKESFPLTVTSAQKNPTAFYLCASSHNGYSNQPQHFGDGTRLSIL.

V usage is TRBV19 and J usage is TRBJ2-6; the match to TRBD2 covers 7 bases. Per germline, CDR1 LNHDA and CDR2 SQIVND (reference sequence). The CDR3 is made up of 18 amino acids. V lost 2 bases to trimming and J lost 0 bases; unmatched junction nucleotides: 7. DNA of the CDR3: TGTGCCAGTAGTATACGAGCGGGGCGAACCTCTGGGGCCAACGTCCTGACTTTC. Translating gives CASSIRAGRTSGANVLTF.

This clone turned up a few times. The chain recombines TRBV4-3 with TRBJ1-4; no clear D gene. Trimming pared 2 bases from V and 3 bases from J, leaving 16 bases between. The CDR3 totals 17 residues. The germline V gene encodes CDR1 LGHNA and CDR2 YSLEER. CDR3 sequence (DNA): TGCGCCAGCAGCCAAAACTTCCCGGGAGAGGCTAATGAAAAACTGTTTTTT. Residues: CASSQNFPGEANEKLFF.

This chain uses TRBV29-1 with TRBJ2-3; D possibly corresponds to TRBD1 (6 bases). The CDR3 totals 13 residues. The germline V gene encodes CDR1 SQVTM and CDR2 ANQGSEA. V was trimmed by 4 bases and J by 0 bases, leaving 8 bases between them. The CDR3 here is CSVVGGSTDTQYF. DNA of the CDR3: TGCAGCGTTGTTGGGGGCAGCACAGATACGCAGTATTTT.

The V gene is TRBV5-8, the J gene TRBJ1-4; tentatively, D is TRBD1 (6 bases). Trimming left V 2 bases short and J 6 bases short, with 11 bases between. The CDR3 is 14 residues long. Germline CDR1 is SGHTS and CDR2 is YDEGEE. CDR3 amino acids: CASSFQGFYEKLFF. DNA for the CDR3: TGTGCCAGCAGCTTTCAGGGGTTTTATGAAAAACTGTTTTTT.

The CDR3 region is CASSSGQGRYNEQFF. The CDR3, as DNA: TGTGCCAGCAGCTCCGGACAGGGCCGATACAATGAGCAGTTCTTC. The chain couples TRBV7-9 to TRBJ2-1; 8 bases line up with TRBD1. V shed 4 bases and J 4 bases; nucleotides not matched to a gene: 6. The CDR3 spans 15 residues. Looked up from germline, CDR1 is SEHNR and CDR2 is FQNEAQ (reference sequence).

The chain combines TRBV28 with TRBJ2-7, with TRBD2 matching over 8 bases. The CDR3 is 14 residues long. Germline V gene data show CDR1 as MDHEN and CDR2 as SYDVKM. The ends lost 7 bases at V and 2 bases at J; junction bases unmatched: 7. CDR3 loop: CASNRGGRTYEQYF. In DNA, the CDR3 is TGTGCCAGCAATCGCGGGGGGCGGACCTACGAGCAGTACTTC.

CDR3 region: CASTMGQGPSEQYF. CDR3 nucleotide sequence: TGTGCCAGCACAATGGGGCAGGGTCCCTCTGAGCAGTACTTC. The rearrangement uses TRBV27 and TRBJ2-7; weak D call: TRBD1 (5 bases). Germline V gene data show CDR1 as MNHEY and CDR2 as SMNVEV (reference sequence). V lost 7 bases, J lost 7 bases, and 20 bases lay in between. There are 14 residues in the CDR3.

The chain is built from TRBV2 and TRBJ1-2; D is possibly TRBD1 (5 bases). The CDR3 has 15 residues. Germline CDR1 is SNHLY and CDR2 is FYNNEI. V lost 3 bases and J 8 bases, leaving 19 bases between the germline ends. The CDR3 DNA follows: TGTGCCAGCAGTGACAGCTTCGGGGGTGGGAGGGGCTACACCTTC. It yields the protein CASSDSFGGGRGYTF.

This chain uses TRBV5-1 with TRBJ2-7; 9 bases match TRBD2. This CDR3 is 16 amino acids long. With V trimmed by 4 bases and J by 1 base, 9 bases remained unmatched. The germline gives CDR1 SGHRS, CDR2 YFSETQ. CDR3 loop: CASSHIERGVSYEQYF. CDR3 DNA sequence: TGCGCCAGCAGCCACATCGAGCGGGGGGTATCCTACGAGCAGTACTTC.

The V call is TRBV18, the J call TRBJ2-1, with 10 bases lining up with TRBD2. Germline assignment: CDR1 KGHSH and CDR2 LQKENI. The trim removed 4 bases at V and 6 bases at J, leaving 6 bases unmatched. This CDR3 comprises 15 residues. The CDR3 coding sequence is TGTGCCAGCTCACAAAGCGGGGGGGCCGGCAATGAGCAGTTCTTC. Its protein is CASSQSGGAGNEQFF.

The genes are TRBV7-3 and TRBJ2-6; possible D gene TRBD1, 5 bases. The V and J ends lost 3 bases and 2 bases respectively, with 5 bases between them. Germline V gene lookup returns CDR1 SGHTA and CDR2 FQGTGA. This CDR3 comprises 14 residues. This CDR3 is CASSFRAGANVLTF. The CDR3 coding sequence is TGTGCCAGCAGCTTCAGGGCTGGGGCCAACGTCCTGACTTTC.

This sequence joins TRBV7-2 and TRBJ2-7; TRBD2 aligns across 7 bases. The CDR3 has 16 residues. The junction had 13 bases not matched to a gene; V was cut back by 7 bases and J by 1 base. The germline CDR1 and CDR2 sequences are SGHTA and FQGNSA. In nucleotides, the CDR3 is TGTGCCAGCACTACCCATCGGGCTAGCGGATCCTACGAGCAGTACTTC. Translated: CASTTHRASGSYEQYF.